These 7 T cell receptor beta chains were all obtained from the same sample, sequenced in a study of technical replicates of blood from several donors. Sequenced by immunoSEQ multiplex PCR; TCRdb stores in-frame clones only, minus some. The profile shows 70,000 to 90,000 clones, approximately 94% of them singletons. The sequenced sample was T cells isolated from PBMCs. All receptors come from a human donor in good health.

The chain links TRBV28 to TRBJ1-2; the match to TRBD1 covers 8 bases. The J segment lost 2 bases and the V segment lost 5 bases, leaving 13 bases of the junction unmatched. The CDR3 consists of 17 residues. Per germline, CDR1 MDHEN and CDR2 SYDVKM. CDR3 protein: CASSLRTGPNPNYGYTF. CDR3 DNA sequence: TGTGCCAGCAGTCTCCGGACAGGGCCAAATCCAAACTATGGCTACACCTTC.

The count of this clone is one. The chain combines TRBV29-1 with TRBJ2-1; D gene unclear. This CDR3 is built from 15 residues. In germline, CDR1 is SQVTM, CDR2 ANQGSEA. V was trimmed by 7 bases and J by 0 bases, leaving 16 bases between them. The CDR3 DNA is TGCAGCGCCCCTGGAGCCGGAAGCTCCTACAATGAGCAGTTCTTC. Residues: CSAPGAGSSYNEQFF.

The chain combines TRBV7-9 with TRBJ2-6; D might be TRBD2 (5 bases). Germline assignment: CDR1 SEHNR and CDR2 FQNEAQ (reference sequence). V lost 5 bases, J lost 3 bases, and 11 bases lay in between. The CDR3 totals 15 residues. CDR3 loop: CASSAPEGGANVLTF. CDR3 nucleotides: TGTGCCAGCAGCGCCCCCGAGGGTGGGGCCAACGTCCTGACTTTC. Full variable domain (rest looked up from reference TRBV7-9 and TRBJ2-6): DTGVSQNPRHKITKRGQNVTFRCDPISEHNRLYWYRQTLGQGPEFLTYFQNEAQLEKSRLLSDRFSAERPKGSFSTLEIQRTEQGDSAMYLCASSAPEGGANVLTFGAGSRLTVL.

V and J are TRBV9 and TRBJ1-2; possibly TRBD1 for D (5 bases). Germline CDR1 and CDR2: SGDLS and YYNGEE. The V end was cut by 3 bases, the J end by 2 bases, with 14 bases between. CDR3 size: 15 residues. The CDR3 is CASSGGGRENYGYTF. The CDR3 coding sequence is TGTGCCAGCAGCGGGGGGGGACGGGAAAACTATGGCTACACCTTC.

V usage is TRBV5-8 and J usage is TRBJ1-4; the D is unclear. This CDR3 contains 16 residues. Germline CDR1 and CDR2: SGHTS and YDEGEE. Trimming removed 0 bases from V and 4 bases from J, with 13 bases in between. Here the CDR3 DNA reads TGTGCCAGCAGCTTGGGAGGCGGAACCTATAATGAAAAACTGTTTTTT. Protein sequence: CASSLGGGTYNEKLFF.

The J gene is TRBJ2-5, the V gene TRBV27; 9 bases align to TRBD1. CDR1 and CDR2 from the germline V gene are MNHEY and SMNVEV (reference sequence). The V and J ends lost 4 bases and 5 bases, in that order; junction bases with no gene match: 2. This CDR3 comprises 13 residues. Here the CDR3 DNA reads TGTGCCAGCAGTTGGGGACAGGGTGAGACCCAGTACTTC. This gives the protein CASSWGQGETQYF.

The genes are TRBV25-1 and TRBJ2-2, with TRBD2 identical over 13 bases. Germline lookup yields CDR1 MGHDK and CDR2 SYGVNS. V lost 8 bases, J lost 4 bases, and 1 base stayed unmatched. This CDR3 has 14 residues. The CDR3 region is CASGTSGTTGELFF. The CDR3 DNA follows: TGTGCCAGCGGGACTAGCGGGACCACCGGGGAGCTGTTTTTT.